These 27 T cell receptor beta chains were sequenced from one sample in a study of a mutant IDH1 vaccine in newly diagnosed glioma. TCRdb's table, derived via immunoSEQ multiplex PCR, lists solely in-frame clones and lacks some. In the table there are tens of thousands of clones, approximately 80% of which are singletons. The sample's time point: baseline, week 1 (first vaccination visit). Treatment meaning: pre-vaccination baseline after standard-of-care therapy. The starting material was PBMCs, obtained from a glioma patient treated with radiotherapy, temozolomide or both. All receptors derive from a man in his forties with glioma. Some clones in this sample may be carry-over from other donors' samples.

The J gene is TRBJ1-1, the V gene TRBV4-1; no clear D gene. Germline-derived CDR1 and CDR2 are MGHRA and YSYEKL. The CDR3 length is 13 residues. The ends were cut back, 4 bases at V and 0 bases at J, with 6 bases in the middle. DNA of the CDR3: TGCGCCAGCAGCCCGGGCATGAACACTGAAGCTTTCTTT. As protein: CASSPGMNTEAFF.

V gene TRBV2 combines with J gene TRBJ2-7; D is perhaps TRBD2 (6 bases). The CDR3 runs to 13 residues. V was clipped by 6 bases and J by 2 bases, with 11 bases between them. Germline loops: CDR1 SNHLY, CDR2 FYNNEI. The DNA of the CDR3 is TGTGCCAGCAGCGGGGGACTTACCTACGAGCAGTACTTC. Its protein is CASSGGLTYEQYF.

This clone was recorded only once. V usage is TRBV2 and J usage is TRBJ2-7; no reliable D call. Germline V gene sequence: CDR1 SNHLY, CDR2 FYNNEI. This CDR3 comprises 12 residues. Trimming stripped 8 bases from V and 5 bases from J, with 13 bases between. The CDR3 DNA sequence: TGTGCCAGCTCACGGAGCGACCACGAGCAGTACTTC. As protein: CASSRSDHEQYF.

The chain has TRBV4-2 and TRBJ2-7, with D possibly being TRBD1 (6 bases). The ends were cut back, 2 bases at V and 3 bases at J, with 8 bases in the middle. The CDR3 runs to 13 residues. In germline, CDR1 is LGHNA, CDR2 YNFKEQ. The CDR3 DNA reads TGTGCCAGCAGCCAACCACAGGGCTACGAGCAGTACTTC. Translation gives CASSQPQGYEQYF.

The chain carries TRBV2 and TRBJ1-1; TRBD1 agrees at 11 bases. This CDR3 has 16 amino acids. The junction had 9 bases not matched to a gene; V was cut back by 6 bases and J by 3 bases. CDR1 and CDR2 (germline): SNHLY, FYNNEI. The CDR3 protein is CASRPGQGARYTEAFF. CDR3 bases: TGTGCCAGCAGACCCGGACAGGGGGCGCGGTACACTGAAGCTTTCTTT.

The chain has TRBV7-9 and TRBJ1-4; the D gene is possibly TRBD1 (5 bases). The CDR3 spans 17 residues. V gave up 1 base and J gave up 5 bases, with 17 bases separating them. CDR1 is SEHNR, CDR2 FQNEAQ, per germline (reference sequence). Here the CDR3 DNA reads TGTGCCAGCAGCTTAGGGGGGGTCGGGACGGAGAATGAAAAACTGTTTTTT. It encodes CASSLGGVGTENEKLFF.

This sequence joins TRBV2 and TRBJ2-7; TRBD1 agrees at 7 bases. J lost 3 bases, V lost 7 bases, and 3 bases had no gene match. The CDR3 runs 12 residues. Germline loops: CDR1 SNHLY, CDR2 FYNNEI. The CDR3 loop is CASNRGYYEQYF. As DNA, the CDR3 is TGTGCCAGCAACAGGGGCTACTACGAGCAGTACTTC.

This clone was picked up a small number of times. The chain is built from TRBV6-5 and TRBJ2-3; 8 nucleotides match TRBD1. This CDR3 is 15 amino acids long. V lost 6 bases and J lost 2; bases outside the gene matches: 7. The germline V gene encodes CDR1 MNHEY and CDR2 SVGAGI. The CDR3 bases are TGTGCCAGCAGCCCGAACAGGGGGTACACAGATACGCAGTATTTT. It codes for CASSPNRGYTDTQYF.

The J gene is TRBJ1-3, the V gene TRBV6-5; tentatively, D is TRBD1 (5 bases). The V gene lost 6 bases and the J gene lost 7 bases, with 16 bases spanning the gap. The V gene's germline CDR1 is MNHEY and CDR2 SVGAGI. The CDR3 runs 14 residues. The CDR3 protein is CASSSQVARNTIYF. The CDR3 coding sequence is TGTGCCAGCAGCTCACAGGTGGCACGGAACACCATATATTTT.

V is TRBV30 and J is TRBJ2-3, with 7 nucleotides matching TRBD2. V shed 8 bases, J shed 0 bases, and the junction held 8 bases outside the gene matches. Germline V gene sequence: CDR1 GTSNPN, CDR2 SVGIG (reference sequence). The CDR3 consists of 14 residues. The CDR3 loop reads CARIERGSTDTQYF. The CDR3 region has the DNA TGTGCCCGAATAGAGCGGGGCAGCACAGATACGCAGTATTTT.

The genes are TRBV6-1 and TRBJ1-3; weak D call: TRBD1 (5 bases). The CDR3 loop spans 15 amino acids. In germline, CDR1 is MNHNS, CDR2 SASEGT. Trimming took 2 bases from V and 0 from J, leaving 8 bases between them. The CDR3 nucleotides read TGTGCCAGCAGTGAATCGACAGTCTCTGGAAACACCATATATTTT. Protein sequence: CASSESTVSGNTIYF.

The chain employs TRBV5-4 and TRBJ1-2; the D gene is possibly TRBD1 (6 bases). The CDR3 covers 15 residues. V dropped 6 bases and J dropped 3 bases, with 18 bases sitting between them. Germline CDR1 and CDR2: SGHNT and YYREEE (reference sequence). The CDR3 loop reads CASTTGQRGHYGYTF. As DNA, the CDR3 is TGTGCCAGCACCACCGGACAGAGGGGCCACTATGGCTACACCTTC.

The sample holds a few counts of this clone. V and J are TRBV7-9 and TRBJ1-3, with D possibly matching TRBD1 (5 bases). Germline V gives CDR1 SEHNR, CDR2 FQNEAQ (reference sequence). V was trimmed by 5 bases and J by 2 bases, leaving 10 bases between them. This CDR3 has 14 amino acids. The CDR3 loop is CASSRGGTGNTIYF. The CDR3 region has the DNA TGTGCCAGCAGCCGGGGGGGAACTGGAAACACCATATATTTT.

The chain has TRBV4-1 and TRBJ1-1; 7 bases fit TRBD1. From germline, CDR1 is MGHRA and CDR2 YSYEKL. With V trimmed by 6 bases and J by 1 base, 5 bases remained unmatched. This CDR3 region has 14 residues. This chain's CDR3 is CASRGQLKNTEAFF. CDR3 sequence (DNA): TGCGCCAGCAGGGGACAGCTCAAGAACACTGAAGCTTTCTTT.

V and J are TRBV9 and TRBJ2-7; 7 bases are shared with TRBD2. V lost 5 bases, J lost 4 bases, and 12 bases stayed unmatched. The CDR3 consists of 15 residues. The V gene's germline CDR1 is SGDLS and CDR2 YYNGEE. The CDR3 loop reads CASSPQGGMGYEQYF. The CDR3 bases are TGTGCCAGCAGTCCCCAGGGAGGGATGGGGTACGAGCAGTACTTC.

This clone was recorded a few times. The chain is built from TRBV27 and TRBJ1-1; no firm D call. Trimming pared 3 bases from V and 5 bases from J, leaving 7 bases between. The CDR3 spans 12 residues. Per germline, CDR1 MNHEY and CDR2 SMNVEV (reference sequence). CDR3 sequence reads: CASSFPATEAFF. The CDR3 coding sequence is TGTGCCAGCAGTTTCCCAGCGACTGAAGCTTTCTTT.

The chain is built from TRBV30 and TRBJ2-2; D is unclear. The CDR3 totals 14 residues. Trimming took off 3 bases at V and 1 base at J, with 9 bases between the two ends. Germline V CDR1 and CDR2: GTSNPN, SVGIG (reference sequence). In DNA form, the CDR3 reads TGTGCCTGGAGCCTAGGGATGAACACCGGGGAGCTGTTTTTT. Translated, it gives CAWSLGMNTGELFF. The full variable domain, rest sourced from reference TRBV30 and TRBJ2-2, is SQTIHQWPATLVQPVGSPLSLECTVEGTSNPNLYWYRQAAGRGLQLLFYSVGIGQISSEVPQNLSASRPQDRQFILSSKKLLLSDSGFYLCAWSLGMNTGELFFGEGSRLTVL.

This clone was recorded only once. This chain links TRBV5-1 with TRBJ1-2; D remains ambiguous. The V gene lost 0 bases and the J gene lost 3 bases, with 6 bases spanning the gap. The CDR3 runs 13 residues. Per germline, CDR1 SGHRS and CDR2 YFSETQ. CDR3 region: CASSLDIYYGYTF. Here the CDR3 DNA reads TGCGCCAGCAGCTTGGACATTTACTATGGCTACACCTTC.

The CDR3 sequence is CASSGFALSGYTF. CDR3 nucleotides: TGTGCCAGCAGCGGGTTCGCCCTTAGTGGCTACACCTTC. The chain joins TRBV9 to TRBJ1-2, with D unresolved. The CDR3 runs to 13 residues. Germline CDR1 reads SGDLS; CDR2 reads YYNGEE. V lost 3 bases, J lost 7 bases, and 13 bases lay in between.

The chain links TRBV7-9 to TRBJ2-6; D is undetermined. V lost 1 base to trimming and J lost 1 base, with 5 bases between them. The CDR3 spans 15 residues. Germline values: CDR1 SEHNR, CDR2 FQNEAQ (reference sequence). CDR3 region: CASSLGGSGANVLTF. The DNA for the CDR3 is TGTGCCAGCAGCTTAGGTGGATCTGGGGCCAACGTCCTGACTTTC.

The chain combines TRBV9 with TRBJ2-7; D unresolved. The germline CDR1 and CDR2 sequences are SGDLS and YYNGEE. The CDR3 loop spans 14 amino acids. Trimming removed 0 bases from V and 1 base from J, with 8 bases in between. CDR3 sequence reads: CASSVGRGSYEQYF. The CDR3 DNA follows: TGTGCCAGCAGCGTAGGTAGAGGATCCTACGAGCAGTACTTC. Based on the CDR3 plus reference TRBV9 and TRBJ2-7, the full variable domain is DSGVTQTPKHLITATGQRVTLRCSPRSGDLSVYWYQQSLDQGLQFLIQYYNGEERAKGNILERFSAQQFPDLHSELNLSSLELGDSALYFCASSVGRGSYEQYFGPGTRLTVT.

The CDR3 region is CASSYGGRPYEQYF. As DNA, the CDR3 is TGTGCCAGCAGTTACGGGGGACGACCTTACGAGCAGTACTTC. V usage is TRBV6-5 and J usage is TRBJ2-7; either TRBD1 or TRBD2 may supply D (5 bases each). With 2 bases removed from V and 4 bases from J, the gap between germline ends came to 12 bases. The CDR3 has 14 amino acids. Germline V gives CDR1 MNHEY, CDR2 SVGAGI.

The CDR3 coding sequence is TGTGCCAGCAGCTTAGTTGGCTATGGCTACACCTTC. Protein: CASSLVGYGYTF. The rearrangement uses TRBV7-8 and TRBJ1-2; D is undetermined. This CDR3 is 12 amino acids long. Trimming pared 1 base from V and 4 bases from J, leaving 4 bases between. From germline, CDR1 is SGHVS and CDR2 FQNEAQ.

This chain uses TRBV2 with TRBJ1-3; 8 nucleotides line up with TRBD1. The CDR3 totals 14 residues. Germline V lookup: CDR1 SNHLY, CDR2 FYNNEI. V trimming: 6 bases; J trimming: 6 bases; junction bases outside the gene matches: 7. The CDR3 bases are TGTGCCAGCAGGGACAGGGCTTCAAAAAACACCATATATTTT. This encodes CASRDRASKNTIYF.

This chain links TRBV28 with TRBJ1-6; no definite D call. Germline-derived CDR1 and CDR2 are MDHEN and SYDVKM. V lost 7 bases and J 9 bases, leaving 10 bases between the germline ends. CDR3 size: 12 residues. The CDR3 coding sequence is TGTGCCAGCACCTCCGAACCTTCACCCCTCCACTTT. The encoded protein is CASTSEPSPLHF.

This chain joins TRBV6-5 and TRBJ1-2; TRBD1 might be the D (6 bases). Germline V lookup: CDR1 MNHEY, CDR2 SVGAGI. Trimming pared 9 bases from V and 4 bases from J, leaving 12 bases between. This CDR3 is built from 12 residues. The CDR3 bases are TGTGCCAGTGGGGGGCGGTCCTATGGCTACACCTTC. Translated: CASGGRSYGYTF.

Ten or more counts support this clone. The chain's CDR3 is CASLQGAHGYTF. In DNA, the CDR3 is TGTGCCAGTCTACAGGGGGCGCATGGCTACACCTTC. The rearrangement joins TRBV19 to TRBJ1-2; 9 positions agree with TRBD1. J lost 6 bases, V lost 8 bases, and 4 bases had no gene match. There are 12 residues in the CDR3. Germline CDR1 is LNHDA and CDR2 is SQIVND (reference sequence).